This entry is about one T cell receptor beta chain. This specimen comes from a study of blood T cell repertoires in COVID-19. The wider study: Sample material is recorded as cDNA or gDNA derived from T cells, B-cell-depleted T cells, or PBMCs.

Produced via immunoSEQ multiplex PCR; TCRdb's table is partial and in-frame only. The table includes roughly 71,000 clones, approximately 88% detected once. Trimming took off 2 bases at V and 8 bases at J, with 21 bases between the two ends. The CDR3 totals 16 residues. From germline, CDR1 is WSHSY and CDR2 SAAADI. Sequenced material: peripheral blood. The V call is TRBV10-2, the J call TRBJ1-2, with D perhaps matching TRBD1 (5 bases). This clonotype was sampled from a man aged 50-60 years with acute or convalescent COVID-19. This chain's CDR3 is CASSEGPQGRSAGYTF. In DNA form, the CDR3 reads TGCGCCAGCAGTGAGGGCCCGCAGGGAAGGAGTGCGGGCTACACCTTC.